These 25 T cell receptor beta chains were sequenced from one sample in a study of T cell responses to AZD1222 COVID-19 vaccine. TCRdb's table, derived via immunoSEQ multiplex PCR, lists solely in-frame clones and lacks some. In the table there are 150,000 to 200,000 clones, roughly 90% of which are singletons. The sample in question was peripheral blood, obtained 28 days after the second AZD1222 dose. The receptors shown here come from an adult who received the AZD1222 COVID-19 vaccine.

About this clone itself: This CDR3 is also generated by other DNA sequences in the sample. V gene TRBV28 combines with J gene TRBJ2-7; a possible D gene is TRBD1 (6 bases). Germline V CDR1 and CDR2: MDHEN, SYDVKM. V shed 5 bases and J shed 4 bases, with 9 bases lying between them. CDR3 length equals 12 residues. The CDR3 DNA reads TGTGCCAGCAGTCTACAGGGTTACGAGCAGTACTTC. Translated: CASSLQGYEQYF.

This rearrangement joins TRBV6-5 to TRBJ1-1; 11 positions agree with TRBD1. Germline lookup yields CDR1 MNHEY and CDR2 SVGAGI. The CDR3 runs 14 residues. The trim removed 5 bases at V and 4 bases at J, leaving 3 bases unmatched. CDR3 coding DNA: TGTGCCAGCAGTCGGACAGGGGGCTTCACTGAAGCTTTCTTT. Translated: CASSRTGGFTEAFF.

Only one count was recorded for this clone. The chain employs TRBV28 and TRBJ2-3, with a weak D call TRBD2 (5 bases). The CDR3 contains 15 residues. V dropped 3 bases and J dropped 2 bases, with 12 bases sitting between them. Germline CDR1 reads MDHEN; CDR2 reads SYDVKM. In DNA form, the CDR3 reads TGTGCCAGCAGTTTCAGGCCCGGGATCACAGATACGCAGTATTTT. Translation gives CASSFRPGITDTQYF.

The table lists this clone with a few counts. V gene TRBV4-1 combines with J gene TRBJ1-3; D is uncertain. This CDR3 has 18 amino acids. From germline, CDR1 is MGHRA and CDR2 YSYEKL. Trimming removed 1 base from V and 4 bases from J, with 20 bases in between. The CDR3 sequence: CASSQGFEKAKRGNTIYF. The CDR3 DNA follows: TGCGCCAGCAGCCAAGGGTTCGAGAAAGCTAAAAGGGGAAACACCATATATTTT.

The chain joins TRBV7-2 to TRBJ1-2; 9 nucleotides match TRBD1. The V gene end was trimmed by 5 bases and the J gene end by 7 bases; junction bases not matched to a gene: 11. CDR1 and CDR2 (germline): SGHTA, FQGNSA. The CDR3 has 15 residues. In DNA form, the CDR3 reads TGTGCCAGCAGCACTCTTCCGGGACAGGGTTTTGGCTACACCTTC. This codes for CASSTLPGQGFGYTF.

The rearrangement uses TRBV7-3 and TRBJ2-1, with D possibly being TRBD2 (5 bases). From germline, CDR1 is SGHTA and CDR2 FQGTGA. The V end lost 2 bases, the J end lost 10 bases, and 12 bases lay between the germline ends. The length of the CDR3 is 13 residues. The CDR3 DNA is TGTGCCAGCAGCTTATGGACTCTCCAGGAGCAGTTCTTC. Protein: CASSLWTLQEQFF.

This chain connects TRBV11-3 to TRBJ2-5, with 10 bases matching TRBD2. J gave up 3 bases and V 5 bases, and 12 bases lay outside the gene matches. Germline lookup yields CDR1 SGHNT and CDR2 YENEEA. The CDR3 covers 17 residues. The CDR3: CASSPQLSGRGKETQYF. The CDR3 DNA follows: TGTGCCAGCAGCCCCCAGTTGAGCGGGAGGGGAAAAGAGACCCAGTACTTC.

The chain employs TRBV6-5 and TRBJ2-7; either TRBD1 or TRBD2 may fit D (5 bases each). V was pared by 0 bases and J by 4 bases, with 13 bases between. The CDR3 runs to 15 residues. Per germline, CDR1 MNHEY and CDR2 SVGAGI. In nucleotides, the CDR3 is TGTGCCAGCAGTTACTCAGGGACCGGACTTTACGAGCAGTACTTC. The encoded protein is CASSYSGTGLYEQYF.

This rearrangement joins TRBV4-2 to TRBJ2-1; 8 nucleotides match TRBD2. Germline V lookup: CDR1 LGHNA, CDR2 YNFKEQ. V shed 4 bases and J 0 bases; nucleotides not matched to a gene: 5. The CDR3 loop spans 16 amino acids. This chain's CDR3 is CASSLRRGGSYNEQFF. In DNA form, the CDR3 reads TGTGCCAGCAGCCTGCGACGGGGGGGCTCCTACAATGAGCAGTTCTTC.

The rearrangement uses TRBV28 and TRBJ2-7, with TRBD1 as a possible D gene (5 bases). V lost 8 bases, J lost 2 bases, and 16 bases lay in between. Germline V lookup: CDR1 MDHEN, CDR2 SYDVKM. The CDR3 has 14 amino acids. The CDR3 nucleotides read TGTGCCAGCTCTCAAGACTTGGGGCCCTACGAGCAGTACTTC. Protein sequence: CASSQDLGPYEQYF.

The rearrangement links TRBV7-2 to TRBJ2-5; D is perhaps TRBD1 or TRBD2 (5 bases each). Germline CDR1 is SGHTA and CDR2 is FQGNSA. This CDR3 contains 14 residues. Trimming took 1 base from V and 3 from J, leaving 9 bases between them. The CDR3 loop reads CASSLVGTKETQYF. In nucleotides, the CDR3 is TGTGCCAGCAGCTTAGTAGGGACGAAAGAGACCCAGTACTTC.

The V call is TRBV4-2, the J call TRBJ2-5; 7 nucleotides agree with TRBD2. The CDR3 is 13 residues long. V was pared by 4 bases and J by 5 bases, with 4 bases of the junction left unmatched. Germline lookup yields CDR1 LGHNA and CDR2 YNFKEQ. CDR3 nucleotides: TGTGCCAGCAGCCTCATACTAGCGGAGACCCAGTACTTC. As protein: CASSLILAETQYF.

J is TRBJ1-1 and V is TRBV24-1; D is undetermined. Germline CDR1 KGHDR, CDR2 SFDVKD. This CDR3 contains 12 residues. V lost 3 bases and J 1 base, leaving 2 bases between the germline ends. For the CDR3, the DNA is TGTGCCACCAGTGATCCGAACACTGAAGCTTTCTTT. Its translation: CATSDPNTEAFF.

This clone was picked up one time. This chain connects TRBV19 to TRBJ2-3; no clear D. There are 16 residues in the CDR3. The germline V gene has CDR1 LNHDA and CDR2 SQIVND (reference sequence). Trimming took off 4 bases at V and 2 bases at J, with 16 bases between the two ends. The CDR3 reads CASSTPFDTYTDTQYF. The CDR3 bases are TGTGCCAGTAGTACCCCCTTCGACACTTACACAGATACGCAGTATTTT.

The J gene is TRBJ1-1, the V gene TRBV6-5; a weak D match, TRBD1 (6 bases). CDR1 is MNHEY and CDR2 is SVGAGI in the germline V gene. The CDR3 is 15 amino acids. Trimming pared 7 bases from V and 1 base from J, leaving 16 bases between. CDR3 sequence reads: CASTLSGGPNTEAFF. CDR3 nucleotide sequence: TGTGCCAGCACCCTGAGTGGGGGGCCGAACACTGAAGCTTTCTTT.

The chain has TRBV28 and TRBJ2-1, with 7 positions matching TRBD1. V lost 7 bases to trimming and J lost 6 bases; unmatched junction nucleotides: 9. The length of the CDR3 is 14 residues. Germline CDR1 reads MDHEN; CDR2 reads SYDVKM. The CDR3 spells CASTVGDRSNEQFF. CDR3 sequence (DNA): TGTGCCAGCACCGTTGGGGACAGAAGCAATGAGCAGTTCTTC. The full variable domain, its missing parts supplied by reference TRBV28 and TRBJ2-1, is DVKVTQSSRYLVKRTGEKVFLECVQDMDHENMFWYRQDPGLGLRLIYFSYDVKMKEKGDIPEGYSVSREKKERFSLILESASTNQTSMYLCASTVGDRSNEQFFGPGTRLTVL.

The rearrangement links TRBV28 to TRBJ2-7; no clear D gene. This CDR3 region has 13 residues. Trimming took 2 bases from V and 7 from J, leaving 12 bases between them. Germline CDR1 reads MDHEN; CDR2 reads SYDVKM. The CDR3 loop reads CASSLSEVREQYF. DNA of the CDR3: TGTGCCAGCAGTTTAAGCGAGGTTAGGGAGCAGTACTTC.

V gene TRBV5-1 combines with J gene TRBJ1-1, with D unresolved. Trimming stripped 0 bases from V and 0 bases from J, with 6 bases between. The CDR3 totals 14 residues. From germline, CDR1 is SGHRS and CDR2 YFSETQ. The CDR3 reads CASSLGLVNTEAFF. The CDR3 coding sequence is TGCGCCAGCAGCTTGGGATTGGTGAACACTGAAGCTTTCTTT.

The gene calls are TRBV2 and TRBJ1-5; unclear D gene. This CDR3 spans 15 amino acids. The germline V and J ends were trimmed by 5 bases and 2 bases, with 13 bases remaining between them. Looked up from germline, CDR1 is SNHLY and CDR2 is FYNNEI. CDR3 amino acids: CASSSWTNGNQPQHF. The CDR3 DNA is TGTGCCAGCAGTTCCTGGACCAATGGCAATCAGCCCCAGCATTTT.

CDR3 DNA: TGTGCCAGCAGCTTTAGGGGGGGACAGTCTGGAGGAAACACCATATATTTT. Amino acid sequence: CASSFRGGQSGGNTIYF. The V call is TRBV7-2, the J call TRBJ1-3, with TRBD1 identical over 7 bases. The CDR3 is made up of 17 amino acids. CDR1 is SGHTA and CDR2 is FQGNSA in the germline V gene. Unmatched junction bases numbered 12, after V lost 3 bases and J lost 4 bases.

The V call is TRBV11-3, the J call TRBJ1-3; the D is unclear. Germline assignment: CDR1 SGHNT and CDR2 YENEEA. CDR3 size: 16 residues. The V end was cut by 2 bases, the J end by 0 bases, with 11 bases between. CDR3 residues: CASSLRSGNSGNTIYF. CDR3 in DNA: TGTGCCAGCAGCTTAAGATCGGGTAACTCTGGAAACACCATATATTTT.

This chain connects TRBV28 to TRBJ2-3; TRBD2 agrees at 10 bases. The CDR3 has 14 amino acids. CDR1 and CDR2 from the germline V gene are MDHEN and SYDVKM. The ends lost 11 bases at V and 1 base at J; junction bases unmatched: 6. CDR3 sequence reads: CALAGTSGTDTQYF. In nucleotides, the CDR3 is TGTGCCTTAGCCGGGACTAGCGGCACAGATACGCAGTATTTT.

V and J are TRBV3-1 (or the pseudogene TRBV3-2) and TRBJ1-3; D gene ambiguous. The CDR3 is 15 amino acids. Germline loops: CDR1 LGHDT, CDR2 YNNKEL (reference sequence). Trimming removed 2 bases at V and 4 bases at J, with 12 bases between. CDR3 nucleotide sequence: TGTGCCAGCAGCCAACACCGGATGGACGGAAACACCATATATTTT. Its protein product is CASSQHRMDGNTIYF.

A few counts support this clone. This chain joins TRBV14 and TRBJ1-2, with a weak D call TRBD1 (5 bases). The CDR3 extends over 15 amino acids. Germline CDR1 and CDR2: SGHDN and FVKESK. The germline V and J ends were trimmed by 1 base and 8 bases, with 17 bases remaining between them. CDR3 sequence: CASSQANRRGRGYTF. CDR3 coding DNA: TGTGCCAGCAGCCAAGCCAACAGGAGAGGAAGAGGCTACACCTTC.

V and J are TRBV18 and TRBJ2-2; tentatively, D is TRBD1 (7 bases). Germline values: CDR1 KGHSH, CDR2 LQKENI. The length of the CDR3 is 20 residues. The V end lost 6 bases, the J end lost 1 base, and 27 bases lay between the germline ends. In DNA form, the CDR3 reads TGTGCCAGCTCGCCCAGGACAGGACTAAAGACTAGTATGAACACCGGGGAGCTGTTTTTT. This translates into CASSPRTGLKTSMNTGELFF.